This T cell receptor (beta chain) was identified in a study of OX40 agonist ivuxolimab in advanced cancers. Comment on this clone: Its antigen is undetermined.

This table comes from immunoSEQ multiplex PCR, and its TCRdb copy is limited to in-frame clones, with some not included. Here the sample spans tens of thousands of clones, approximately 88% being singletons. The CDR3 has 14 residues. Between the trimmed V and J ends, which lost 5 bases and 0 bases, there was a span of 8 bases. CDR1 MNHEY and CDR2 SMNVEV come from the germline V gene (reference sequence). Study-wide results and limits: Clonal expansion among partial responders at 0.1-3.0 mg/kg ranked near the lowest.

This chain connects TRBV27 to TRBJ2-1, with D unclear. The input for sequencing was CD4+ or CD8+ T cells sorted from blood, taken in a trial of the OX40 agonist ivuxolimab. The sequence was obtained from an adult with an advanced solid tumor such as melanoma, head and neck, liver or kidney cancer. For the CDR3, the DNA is TGTGCCAGCAGTCGCACCGGCTCCTACAATGAGCAGTTCTTC. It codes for CASSRTGSYNEQFF.